These 21 T cell receptor beta chains came from one sample sequenced in a study of shared clonotypes between healthy human individuals. Profiling relied on immunoSEQ multiplex PCR, and the TCRdb table lists in-frame clones only, not all of them. The data contain approximately 1.4 million clones, 95% to 99% of them singletons. Sequenced: naive CD4+ T cells sorted from blood. Subset indicated: CD45RA+ positively selected. Source of these receptors: a man between 25 and 39 years old in good health.

Turning to this clone: This specimen includes other DNA sequences encoding the same CDR3. This rearrangement joins TRBV5-1 to TRBJ1-2; TRBD1 aligns across 9 bases. With 4 bases clipped from V and 4 bases from J, the junction kept 5 bases outside the gene matches. Germline assignment: CDR1 SGHRS and CDR2 YFSETQ. This CDR3 has 14 residues. CDR3 in amino acids: CASSPGQGGYGYTF. The CDR3 DNA follows: TGCGCCAGCAGCCCGGGACAGGGTGGCTATGGCTACACCTTC.

The genes are TRBV30 and TRBJ2-7; a possible D gene is TRBD2 (5 bases). The germline V gene has CDR1 GTSNPN and CDR2 SVGIG (reference sequence). Trimming removed 5 bases from V and 0 bases from J, with 8 bases in between. The CDR3 has 12 amino acids. In nucleotides, the CDR3 is TGTGCCTGGGGGAGTAGCTCCTACGAGCAGTACTTC. This encodes CAWGSSSYEQYF. The whole variable domain, remainder taken from reference TRBV30 and TRBJ2-7, is SQTIHQWPATLVQPVGSPLSLECTVEGTSNPNLYWYRQAAGRGLQLLFYSVGIGQISSEVPQNLSASRPQDRQFILSSKKLLLSDSGFYLCAWGSSSYEQYFGPGTRLTVT.

CDR3 protein: CASSPGPIGELFF. The DNA for the CDR3 is TGTGCCAGCAGCCCGGGACCTATCGGGGAGCTGTTTTTT. The rearrangement uses TRBV7-2 and TRBJ2-2; D might be TRBD1 or TRBD2, each matching 5 bases. V lost 5 bases, J lost 7 bases, and 11 bases lay in between. There are 13 residues in the CDR3. Per the germline V gene, CDR1 is SGHTA and CDR2 is FQGNSA.

The CDR3 sequence: CASTPDRGNEKLFF. CDR3 in DNA: TGTGCCAGCACCCCGGACAGGGGAAATGAAAAACTGTTTTTT. The V and J genes are TRBV2 and TRBJ1-4; 9 nucleotides match TRBD1. J gave up 5 bases and V 7 bases, and 5 bases lay outside the gene matches. The CDR3 is 14 amino acids. The germline CDR1 and CDR2 sequences are SNHLY and FYNNEI.

This clone occurred a few times. The J gene is TRBJ1-5, the V gene TRBV5-1, with D possibly TRBD1 on 5 matching bases. Deletions cut 0 bases from V and 6 bases from J, with 7 bases between. This CDR3 contains 13 residues. The V gene's germline CDR1 is SGHRS and CDR2 YFSETQ. The CDR3 loop reads CASSLATGQPQHF. The CDR3 bases are TGCGCCAGCAGCTTGGCTACAGGTCAGCCCCAGCATTTT.

V usage is TRBV7-6 and J usage is TRBJ2-5, with a tentative D call TRBD1 (6 bases). The CDR3 totals 15 residues. Germline V gene data show CDR1 as SGHVS and CDR2 as FNYEAQ. V was cut by 8 bases and J by 2 bases, with 18 bases left in between. For the CDR3, the DNA is TGTGCCAGCGCGAGTCCCAGGGGAAAACAAGAGACCCAGTACTTC. This encodes CASASPRGKQETQYF.

The chain recombines TRBV19 with TRBJ1-5, with D possibly matching TRBD1 (6 bases). Germline V gene sequence: CDR1 LNHDA, CDR2 SQIVND (reference sequence). V gave up 7 bases and J gave up 3 bases, with 22 bases separating them. The length of the CDR3 is 17 residues. This chain's CDR3 is CASTTQGPRSNNQPQHF. The CDR3 DNA follows: TGTGCCAGTACTACACAGGGTCCCAGGTCAAACAATCAGCCCCAGCATTTT.

The chain uses TRBV5-4 and TRBJ1-2; D call uncertain. This CDR3 region has 14 residues. Looked up from germline, CDR1 is SGHNT and CDR2 is YYREEE (reference sequence). Deletions cut 4 bases from V and 8 bases from J, with 18 bases between. This CDR3 is CASSQPARERGYTF. CDR3 coding DNA: TGTGCCAGCAGCCAACCTGCGAGGGAGCGGGGCTACACCTTC.

This rearrangement joins TRBV5-6 to TRBJ2-7, with 11 nucleotides matching TRBD1. CDR1 SGHDT and CDR2 YYEEEE come from the germline V gene. After removal of 3 bases from V and 3 bases from J, the junction contained 5 bases not matched to a gene. This CDR3 is built from 15 residues. CDR3 coding DNA: TGTGCCAGCAGCTCACCGGGACAGGGGGTCTACGAGCAGTACTTC. This encodes CASSSPGQGVYEQYF.

The chain carries TRBV6-6 and TRBJ1-4; D is unclear. The CDR3 loop spans 16 amino acids. Germline V gives CDR1 MNHNY, CDR2 SVGAGI (reference sequence). Between the trimmed V and J ends, which lost 2 bases and 0 bases, there was a span of 10 bases. CDR3 in amino acids: CASSYADPATNEKLFF. Written as DNA, the CDR3 is TGTGCCAGCAGTTACGCAGATCCTGCAACTAATGAAAAACTGTTTTTT.

V usage is TRBV28 and J usage is TRBJ1-1, with TRBD1 as a possible D gene (5 bases). The CDR3 is 13 amino acids. V lost 4 bases and J 3 bases, leaving 9 bases between the germline ends. Looked up from germline, CDR1 is MDHEN and CDR2 is SYDVKM. The CDR3 region is CASSWGIDTEAFF. CDR3 sequence (DNA): TGTGCCAGCAGTTGGGGCATTGACACTGAAGCTTTCTTT.

The genes are TRBV6-5 and TRBJ2-7, with 9 bases that match TRBD1. The CDR3 is 14 amino acids. CDR1 MNHEY and CDR2 SVGAGI come from the germline V gene. J gave up 0 bases and V 5 bases, and 2 bases lay outside the gene matches. The CDR3 region has the DNA TGTGCCAGCAGTCCACAGGGGGCCTCCTACGAGCAGTACTTC. It codes for CASSPQGASYEQYF.

The count of this clone is one. J is TRBJ2-3 and V is TRBV9; TRBD2 might be the D (6 bases). CDR3 length equals 16 residues. V dropped 0 bases and J dropped 2 bases, with 13 bases sitting between them. Per the germline V gene, CDR1 is SGDLS and CDR2 is YYNGEE. The CDR3 region is CASSVGSSGYTDTQYF. CDR3 bases: TGTGCCAGCAGCGTAGGTAGTAGCGGTTACACAGATACGCAGTATTTT. Full variable domain (rest looked up from reference TRBV9 and TRBJ2-3): DSGVTQTPKHLITATGQRVTLRCSPRSGDLSVYWYQQSLDQGLQFLIQYYNGEERAKGNILERFSAQQFPDLHSELNLSSLELGDSALYFCASSVGSSGYTDTQYFGPGTRLTVL.

A word on this clone: Other DNA sequences in the sample encode the same CDR3. The chain employs TRBV29-1 and TRBJ2-7; D possibly corresponds to TRBD1 (6 bases). The V and J ends lost 4 bases and 1 base respectively, with 11 bases between them. The CDR3 has 13 amino acids. Germline V lookup: CDR1 SQVTM, CDR2 ANQGSEA. The CDR3: CSVGVGGSYEQYF. The CDR3 nucleotides read TGCAGCGTTGGCGTAGGGGGTTCCTACGAGCAGTACTTC.

CDR3 protein: CASSPTSGMRYF. The CDR3 DNA sequence: TGTGCCAGTAGCCCGACTAGCGGGATGCGGTACTTC. This chain links TRBV19 with TRBJ2-7, with 11 positions matching TRBD2. Germline V CDR1 and CDR2: LNHDA, SQIVND (reference sequence). The CDR3 is 12 residues long. V gave up 6 bases and J gave up 12 bases; unmatched junction bases: 7.

The chain uses TRBV7-2 and TRBJ2-1; tentatively, D is TRBD1 or TRBD2 (7 bases each). The CDR3 is 17 residues long. CDR1 is SGHTA, CDR2 FQGNSA, per germline. The V end was cut by 1 base, the J end by 9 bases, with 22 bases between. The CDR3 DNA is TGTGCCAGCAGCTTAGGGTACGGGGGAGGGGGCGTTGGTGAGCAGTTCTTC. Translating it yields CASSLGYGGGGVGEQFF.

The CDR3 sequence is CASSAGGQQITQYF. The CDR3 DNA follows: TGTGCCAGCAGCGCAGGGGGACAGCAAATTACCCAGTACTTC. The gene calls are TRBV9 and TRBJ2-5; 7 bases agree with TRBD1. The CDR3 is 14 amino acids. CDR1 and CDR2 (germline): SGDLS, YYNGEE. V shed 3 bases, J shed 8 bases, and the junction held 10 bases outside the gene matches.

The chain combines TRBV4-1 with TRBJ2-1; 8 nucleotides agree with TRBD2. CDR1 and CDR2 from the germline V gene are MGHRA and YSYEKL. The ends lost 0 bases at V and 5 bases at J; junction bases unmatched: 9. The CDR3 spans 17 residues. The DNA for the CDR3 is TGCGCCAGCAGCCAAGAAGTACGAGCGGGGGTTAACAATGAGCAGTTCTTC. It specifies CASSQEVRAGVNNEQFF.

This chain's CDR3 is CASRGTPKLYEQYF. CDR3 coding DNA: TGTGCCAGCAGGGGGACTCCGAAACTCTACGAGCAGTACTTC. This chain joins TRBV27 and TRBJ2-7, with a possible D match to TRBD2 (6 bases). The germline V gene has CDR1 MNHEY and CDR2 SMNVEV (reference sequence). V lost 6 bases, J lost 3 bases, and 15 bases lay in between. The CDR3 is made up of 14 amino acids.

Details on this clone: Mismatch with germline at one junction end may stem from a read error. V usage is TRBV18 and J usage is TRBJ2-5; D gene ambiguous. The CDR3 has 14 amino acids. Germline assignment: CDR1 KGHSH and CDR2 LQKENI. The CDR3 loop reads CASSQDQPQGTQYF. The CDR3 bases are TGTGCCAGCTCCCAGGACCAGCCCCAAGGGACCCAGTACTTC.

The rearrangement uses TRBV5-1 and TRBJ2-3; 14 nucleotides match TRBD2. CDR1 SGHRS and CDR2 YFSETQ come from the germline V gene. The ends lost 0 bases at V and 2 bases at J; junction bases unmatched: 11. This CDR3 contains 20 residues. CDR3 protein: CASSLGGLAGVRHHTDTQYF. The CDR3 region has the DNA TGCGCCAGCAGCTTGGGGGGACTAGCGGGAGTGCGGCATCACACAGATACGCAGTATTTT.